Listed below are T cell receptor beta chains from one sample, sequenced in a study of T cell changes during pregnancy in multiple sclerosis. Assay: immunoSEQ multiplex PCR; the TCRdb copy retains only in-frame clones and omits some. The sample lists 88,000 or so clones, about 91% occurring once. The input for sequencing was peripheral blood, taken before pregnancy. Receptor source: a female donor with multiple sclerosis, enrolled in a pregnancy study. CDR3s include the opening cysteine and the closing phenylalanine or tryptophan. The order of the fields is J gene, clone size, D gene, V gene, CDR3 protein, CDR3 DNA. The D gene is left open where the match is weak. Rows give clone size only sometimes, using once, few, many, or a class for an expanded clone.

>TRBJ1-5|-|TRBD1|TRBV6-1
CASSVQGINQPQHF
TGTGCCAGCAGCGTACAGGGGATCAATCAGCCCCAGCATTTT
>TRBJ2-3|-|TRBD1|TRBV2
CASSRLTGGYDTQYF
TGTGCCAGCAGCCGCCTGACAGGGGGCTACGATACGCAGTATTTT
>TRBJ2-5|-|-|TRBV30
CAWGIGGRQETQYF
TGTGCCTGGGGAATCGGGGGTCGCCAAGAGACCCAGTACTTC
>TRBJ2-1|-|-|TRBV2
CASSGGQSNEQFF
TGTGCCAGCAGTGGGGGACAATCCAATGAGCAGTTCTTC
>TRBJ2-5|-|TRBD1|TRBV7-9
CASRDRYQETQYF
TGTGCCAGCAGGGACAGGTACCAAGAGACCCAGTACTTC
>TRBJ1-5|-|TRBD1|TRBV29-1
CSARTGDQPQHF
TGCAGCGCTAGGACAGGCGATCAGCCCCAGCATTTT
>TRBJ2-1|-|TRBD2|TRBV28
CASRPGTSVYNEQFF
TGTGCCAGCAGGCCCGGGACTAGCGTCTACAATGAGCAGTTCTTC
>TRBJ2-1|once|-|TRBV29-1
CSVGKDSNLNEQFF
TGCAGCGTTGGAAAGGACAGTAATCTCAATGAGCAGTTCTTC
>TRBJ2-7|once|TRBD2|TRBV7-9
CASTHTGLAGVEQYF
TGTGCCAGCACACACACCGGACTAGCGGGAGTCGAGCAGTACTTC
>TRBJ1-1|-|TRBD1|TRBV7-2
CASSKHRGLNTEAFF
TGTGCCAGCAGCAAACACAGGGGATTGAACACTGAAGCTTTCTTT
>TRBJ2-3|-|TRBD2|TRBV7-9
CASSPLAGVTFTSTDTQYF
TGTGCCAGCAGCCCCCTAGCGGGAGTGACCTTCACTAGCACAGATACGCAGTATTTT
>TRBJ2-7|-|-|TRBV15
CATSRVTGAGASYEQYF
TGTGCCACCAGCAGAGTTACTGGGGCAGGGGCCTCCTACGAGCAGTACTTC
>TRBJ2-7|-|-|TRBV19
CASSRAPQDSSYEQYF
TGTGCCAGTAGTAGGGCCCCACAGGATAGCTCCTACGAGCAGTACTTC
>TRBJ2-1|-|TRBD2|TRBV5-4
CASTRGPSGFSNEQFF
TGTGCCAGCACCCGAGGGCCTAGCGGGTTTAGCAATGAGCAGTTCTTC
>TRBJ2-5|-|TRBD2|TRBV6-1
CASNHPGGMRTQYF
TGTGCCAGCAACCACCCCGGGGGGATGAGGACCCAGTACTTC
>TRBJ2-1|-|TRBD2|TRBV7-9
CASSSSFSSGSSNEQFF
TGTGCCAGCAGCTCATCTTTCTCTAGCGGGAGCTCCAATGAGCAGTTCTTC
>TRBJ1-2|-|-|TRBV28
CAIGGGWDYGYTF
TGTGCCATAGGGGGGGGATGGGACTATGGCTACACCTTC
>TRBJ2-7|few|TRBD2|TRBV27
CASSLSAGTISYEQYF
TGTGCCAGCAGTTTATCGGCTGGGACTATATCCTACGAGCAGTACTTC
>TRBJ2-1|-|TRBD2|TRBV11-3
CASSLGGGAGVNNEQFF
TGTGCCAGCAGCTTAGGAGGTGGGGCGGGAGTAAACAATGAGCAGTTCTTC
>TRBJ1-1|-|TRBD1|TRBV29-1
CSVLDRGVGTEAFF
TGCAGCGTTCTGGACAGGGGAGTAGGTACTGAAGCTTTCTTT
>TRBJ2-3|-|-|TRBV5-4
CASFPSGEGTDTQYF
TGTGCCAGCTTCCCCTCGGGGGAAGGCACAGATACGCAGTATTTT
>TRBJ1-5|-|TRBD1|TRBV28
CASSPWTGPYSNQPQHF
TGTGCCAGCAGTCCCTGGACAGGCCCCTATAGCAATCAGCCCCAGCATTTT
>TRBJ1-3|-|-|TRBV18
CASSPTERNTIYF
TGTGCCAGCTCACCAACTGAACGAAACACCATATATTTT
>TRBJ2-7|-|-|TRBV30
CAWSVQGWSEQYF
TGTGCCTGGAGTGTACAGGGTTGGAGCGAGCAGTACTTC
>TRBJ2-2|-|-|TRBV6-6
CASSYSRGMNTGELFF
TGTGCCAGCAGTTACTCCCGGGGGATGAACACCGGGGAGCTGTTTTTT
>TRBJ2-7|-|-|TRBV29-1
CSVTTSSYEQYF
TGCAGCGTCACGACAAGCTCCTACGAGCAGTACTTC
>TRBJ2-3|-|TRBD2|TRBV6-5
CASTGLAGVVDTQYF
TGTGCCAGCACCGGACTAGCGGGAGTGGTAGATACGCAGTATTTT
>TRBJ2-7|-|TRBD1|TRBV28
CASSLMGQTYEQYF
TGTGCCAGCAGCCTTATGGGACAGACCTACGAGCAGTACTTC
>TRBJ2-2|-|TRBD2|TRBV14
CASSLISGRTDTGELFF
TGTGCCAGCAGCCTCATCAGCGGGAGAACCGACACCGGGGAGCTGTTTTTT
>TRBJ2-1|-|-|TRBV18
CASGASYNEQFF
TGTGCCAGCGGGGCCTCCTACAATGAGCAGTTCTTC
>TRBJ2-3|-|TRBD2|TRBV15
CATRPGTAGTSGKPDTQYF
TGTGCCACCAGACCCGGGACAGCCGGGACTAGCGGGAAGCCAGATACGCAGTATTTT
>TRBJ2-7|-|-|TRBV29-1
CSVEGFGSGPFEQYF
TGCAGCGTTGAAGGTTTCGGCAGCGGCCCTTTCGAGCAGTACTTC
>TRBJ1-1|few|-|TRBV27
CASSSSTGGITEAFF
-
>TRBJ1-1|medium-sized|-|TRBV6-5
CASSYNEGTEAFF
TGTGCCAGCAGTTATAACGAGGGCACTGAAGCTTTCTTT